This T cell receptor (beta chain) was sequenced for a study of blood T cell repertoires in COVID-19. Trimming at V came to 6 bases and at J to 8 bases, leaving 5 bases not matched to a gene. The V gene's germline CDR1 is MNHEY and CDR2 SVGAGI. The CDR3 runs to 13 residues. The repertoire was sequenced with immunoSEQ multiplex PCR; TCRdb's copy has only in-frame clones and lacks some. Among 150,000 to 200,000 clones listed, about 81% were seen once. This clonotype was obtained from a man aged 60-69 years with active or convalescent COVID-19. Specimen: peripheral blood. The chain uses TRBV6-5 and TRBJ1-4; 8 bases align to TRBD1. CDR3 nucleotide sequence: TGTGCCAGCAGACTGGGACAGGAAGAAAAACTGTTTTTT. It translates to CASRLGQEEKLFF.